This T cell receptor beta chain is from a study of blood T cell repertoires in COVID-19. Study background: The samples span acute and convalescent COVID-19 from the United States, Italy and Spain. Nucleic acid was either cDNA or gDNA, and it came from T cells, B-cell-depleted T cells, or PBMCs.

In the original workflow: Estimation of nucleated cell counts was performed using reference gene primer amplification. The data were produced by immunoSEQ multiplex PCR, yet TCRdb's version contains in-frame clones alone and is incomplete. The V and J calls and the clone size are those of that table, but D and trimming were determined from the DNA. Of 55,000 to 80,000 clones listed, 83% are singletons. CDR1 and CDR2 from the germline V gene are MNHEY and SMNVEV (reference sequence). This CDR3 is built from 13 residues. V gave up 11 bases and J gave up 5 bases; unmatched junction bases: 9. This sequence joins TRBV27 and TRBJ2-7; 10 positions agree with TRBD2. The sequencing input was peripheral blood. The TCR originated in a man aged 50 or older with active COVID-19. For the CDR3, the DNA is TGTGCCTCCTGGGCTAGCGGGAGAAACGAGCAGTACTTC. Protein sequence: CASWASGRNEQYF.